Below, 32 T cell receptor beta chains from the same sample are listed, as sequenced in a study of blood T cell repertoires in COVID-19. Clones were read by immunoSEQ multiplex PCR, and TCRdb kept only the in-frame ones, dropping some. The sample shows over 300,000 clones, 80% to 90% of them seen only once. Sequenced input: PBMCs or T cells enriched from blood (not recorded which). Receptors were obtained from a man in his thirties or forties who had recovered from COVID-19.

This clone appeared a few times. The CDR3 loop is CASTADRGTEAFF. In DNA form, the CDR3 reads TGTGCCAGCACCGCTGACAGGGGCACTGAAGCTTTCTTT. This chain uses TRBV2 with TRBJ1-1, with 8 bases aligning to TRBD1. Per the germline V gene, CDR1 is SNHLY and CDR2 is FYNNEI. V lost 7 bases to trimming and J lost 4 bases; unmatched junction nucleotides: 5. CDR3 length: 13 amino acids.

This rearrangement joins TRBV7-2 to TRBJ2-3; weak D call: TRBD2 (6 bases). The CDR3 loop spans 16 amino acids. Between the trimmed V and J ends, which lost 5 bases and 3 bases, there was a span of 18 bases. CDR1 is SGHTA and CDR2 is FQGNSA in the germline V gene. The CDR3, as DNA: TGTGCCAGCAGCGGGGGGAAGCGCCACCGGACAGATACGCAGTATTTT. This encodes CASSGGKRHRTDTQYF.

The chain couples TRBV10-3 to TRBJ1-2; 8 bases align to TRBD1. V lost 11 bases, J lost 4 bases, and 9 bases stayed unmatched. Per the germline V gene, CDR1 is ENHRY and CDR2 is SYGVKD. This CDR3 spans 13 amino acids. CDR3 coding DNA: TGTGCCGTCGCAGGGGGCGCGGGCTATGGCTACACCTTC. It yields the protein CAVAGGAGYGYTF.

This chain uses TRBV18 with TRBJ1-3, with TRBD1 identical over 10 bases. With V trimmed by 1 base and J by 1 base, 10 bases remained unmatched. The CDR3 contains 19 residues. The germline gives CDR1 KGHSH, CDR2 LQKENI. CDR3 protein: CASSPRLLTGGLSGNTIYF. DNA for the CDR3: TGTGCCAGCTCACCACGATTATTGACAGGGGGCCTATCTGGAAACACCATATATTTT.

This sequence joins TRBV7-9 and TRBJ1-4; D remains unclear. The CDR3 is made up of 12 amino acids. Trimming removed 5 bases from V and 8 bases from J, with 9 bases in between. In germline, CDR1 is SEHNR, CDR2 FQNEAQ (reference sequence). This chain's CDR3 is CASSPNGEKLFF. The CDR3 DNA reads TGTGCCAGCAGCCCCAACGGGGAAAAACTGTTTTTT.

The V gene is TRBV30, the J gene TRBJ1-2; TRBD1 matches at 8 bases. V shed 0 bases and J 5 bases; nucleotides not matched to a gene: 11. CDR1 is GTSNPN, CDR2 SVGIG, per germline (reference sequence). The CDR3 has 16 residues. CDR3 bases: TGTGCCTGGAGTGTACGTACAGGGGGAAGGAAGTATGGCTACACCTTC. Translating it yields CAWSVRTGGRKYGYTF.

The chain couples TRBV5-4 to TRBJ1-1; D is possibly TRBD1 (6 bases). V was clipped by 4 bases and J by 1 base, with 14 bases between them. CDR3 size: 15 residues. The germline V gene has CDR1 SGHNT and CDR2 YYREEE (reference sequence). DNA of the CDR3: TGTGCCAGCAGCGTAGGGACACTCTCGAACACTGAAGCTTTCTTT. Translated, it gives CASSVGTLSNTEAFF.

This sequence joins TRBV18 and TRBJ1-3, with D possibly being TRBD1 (6 bases). V was trimmed by 2 bases and J by 0 bases, leaving 23 bases between them. CDR3 length: 20 amino acids. Germline CDR1 reads KGHSH; CDR2 reads LQKENI. The CDR3 sequence is CASSPYAPGQLLSSGNTIYF. The CDR3 DNA follows: TGTGCCAGCTCACCATATGCCCCGGGACAACTACTCAGCTCTGGAAACACCATATATTTT.

Remarks on this clone: The same CDR3 can be traced to other DNA sequences in this sample. The V and J genes are TRBV24-1 and TRBJ1-2; 7 nucleotides match TRBD1. The CDR3 is 13 residues long. Germline values: CDR1 KGHDR, CDR2 SFDVKD. With V trimmed by 4 bases and J by 5 bases, 3 bases remained unmatched. CDR3 amino acids: CATSDETGYGYTF. The DNA for the CDR3 is TGTGCCACCAGTGACGAGACAGGGTATGGCTACACCTTC.

Only one count was recorded for this clone. The rearrangement joins TRBV18 to TRBJ1-4; TRBD1 is a possible D gene (5 bases). The CDR3 is made up of 17 amino acids. Germline V gives CDR1 KGHSH, CDR2 LQKENI. Trimming pared 0 bases from V and 0 bases from J, leaving 11 bases between. The CDR3 sequence is CASSPPGGRATNEKLFF. The CDR3 region has the DNA TGTGCCAGCTCACCACCGGGGGGTAGAGCAACTAATGAAAAACTGTTTTTT. Combining the CDR3 with reference TRBV18 and TRBJ1-4 gives the whole variable domain NAGVMQNPRHLVRRRGQEARLRCSPMKGHSHVYWYRQLPEEGLKFMVYLQKENIIDESGMPKERFSAEFPKEGPSILRIQQVVRGDSAAYFCASSPPGGRATNEKLFFGSGTQLSVL.

This chain links TRBV7-3 with TRBJ1-6, with 7 bases matching TRBD1. Germline CDR1 is SGHTA and CDR2 is FQGTGA. The CDR3 runs 15 residues. V lost 0 bases and J lost 6; bases outside the gene matches: 2. The CDR3 DNA reads as TGTGCCAGCAGCTTAACGGGACAGATTAATTCACCCCTCCACTTT. This codes for CASSLTGQINSPLHF. Together with reference TRBV7-3 and TRBJ1-6, the CDR3 gives the full variable domain: GAGVSQTPSNKVTEKGKYVELRCDPISGHTALYWYRQSLGQGPEFLIYFQGTGAADDSGLPNDRFFAVRPEGSVSTLKIQRTERGDSAVYLCASSLTGQINSPLHFGNGTRLTVT.

J is TRBJ2-2 and V is TRBV5-8; no definite D call. This CDR3 has 14 amino acids. The germline CDR1 and CDR2 sequences are SGHTS and YDEGEE. Trimming stripped 2 bases from V and 4 bases from J, with 9 bases between. The CDR3, as DNA: TGTGCCAGCAGCTTACGGGTCGGCACCGGGGAGCTGTTTTTT. This codes for CASSLRVGTGELFF.

V and J are TRBV5-8 and TRBJ2-7; 9 bases agree with TRBD1. The CDR3 consists of 14 residues. With V trimmed by 4 bases and J by 3 bases, 5 bases remained unmatched. Germline assignment: CDR1 SGHTS and CDR2 YDEGEE. CDR3 nucleotide sequence: TGTGCCAGCAGCGCACGGACAGGGGTCTACGAGCAGTACTTC. This encodes CASSARTGVYEQYF. The full variable domain, in which reference TRBV5-8 and TRBJ2-7 provide the parts outside the CDR3, is EAGVTQSPTHLIKTRGQQATLRCSPISGHTSVYWYQQALGLGLQFLLWYDEGEERNRGNFPPRFSGRQFPNYSSELNVNALELEDSALYLCASSARTGVYEQYFGPGTRLTVT.

The chain combines TRBV9 with TRBJ2-1, with a tentative D call TRBD2 (7 bases). This CDR3 has 16 amino acids. CDR1 is SGDLS, CDR2 YYNGEE, per germline. With 0 bases removed from V and 4 bases from J, the gap between germline ends came to 14 bases. CDR3 in amino acids: CASSVVPGGSYNEQFF. CDR3 nucleotide sequence: TGTGCCAGCAGCGTAGTTCCGGGGGGCAGTTACAATGAGCAGTTCTTC.

The chain employs TRBV19 and TRBJ2-3, with a possible D match to TRBD2 (6 bases). The CDR3 sequence is 12 residues long. Trimming took 10 bases from V and 7 from J, leaving 15 bases between them. Germline loops: CDR1 LNHDA, CDR2 SQIVND (reference sequence). DNA of the CDR3: TGTGCCACCACTCAGGGCGGGAATACGCAGTATTTT. It is translated as CATTQGGNTQYF.

The chain has TRBV7-2 and TRBJ1-6, with 8 nucleotides matching TRBD1. V gave up 8 bases and J gave up 9 bases; unmatched junction bases: 12. Germline-derived CDR1 and CDR2 are SGHTA and FQGNSA. The CDR3 is made up of 15 amino acids. CDR3 region: CASGLEGRGLSPLHF. In nucleotides, the CDR3 is TGTGCCAGCGGATTGGAGGGCAGGGGGCTTTCACCCCTCCACTTT.

The V and J genes are TRBV3-1 (or the pseudogene TRBV3-2) and TRBJ1-5; D possibly corresponds to TRBD1 (5 bases). The CDR3 spans 15 residues. Germline-derived CDR1 and CDR2 are LGHDT and YNNKEL (reference sequence). Trimming shortened V by 4 bases and J by 3 bases, and 13 bases separated the two germline ends. The CDR3 reads CASSPKRGSNQPQHF. CDR3 in DNA: TGTGCCAGCAGCCCAAAGCGGGGGTCCAATCAGCCCCAGCATTTT.

The rearrangement uses TRBV19 and TRBJ2-7; 8 bases align to TRBD1. This CDR3 spans 15 amino acids. V lost 5 bases and J lost 3; bases outside the gene matches: 9. Germline V gene lookup returns CDR1 LNHDA and CDR2 SQIVND (reference sequence). The CDR3 coding sequence is TGTGCCAGTAGTCAACCGGGACAGGCAAACTACGAGCAGTACTTC. Translation gives CASSQPGQANYEQYF.

V gene TRBV11-2 combines with J gene TRBJ2-7; D unresolved. Looked up from germline, CDR1 is SGHAT and CDR2 is FQNNGV. Trimming cost V 1 base and J 6 bases, with 10 bases left between them. There are 13 residues in the CDR3. Here the CDR3 DNA reads TGTGCCAGCAGCTTAGCGGGTGCTGGCGAGCAGTACTTC. Its protein is CASSLAGAGEQYF.

The J gene is TRBJ1-1, the V gene TRBV12-3 or TRBV12-4; 7 bases are shared with TRBD1. Unmatched junction bases numbered 5, after V lost 6 bases and J lost 4 bases. This CDR3 spans 13 amino acids. The CDR3 coding sequence is TGTGCCAGCAGCACAGGGGTGAGCACTGAAGCTTTCTTT. Protein product: CASSTGVSTEAFF.

The V call is TRBV5-5, the J call TRBJ1-4, with D tentatively TRBD1 (5 bases). The CDR3 loop spans 14 amino acids. The V gene's germline CDR1 is SGHKS and CDR2 YYEKEE (reference sequence). V lost 4 bases to trimming and J lost 0 bases, with 7 bases between them. The CDR3 protein is CASSPTATNEKLFF. The CDR3 DNA follows: TGTGCCAGCAGCCCGACAGCAACTAATGAAAAACTGTTTTTT.

The J gene is TRBJ1-2, the V gene TRBV5-4, with TRBD1 identical over 11 bases. CDR3 length: 16 amino acids. CDR1 and CDR2 from the germline V gene are SGHNT and YYREEE (reference sequence). J lost 3 bases, V lost 3 bases, and 7 bases had no gene match. CDR3 nucleotide sequence: TGTGCCAGCAGCTCCGGGACAGGGGGGGGTGACTATGGCTACACCTTC. Translating gives CASSSGTGGGDYGYTF.

The chain carries TRBV7-9 and TRBJ2-4; 9 positions agree with TRBD1. V trimming: 3 bases; J trimming: 7 bases; junction bases outside the gene matches: 7. Germline-derived CDR1 and CDR2 are SEHNR and FQNEAQ (reference sequence). The CDR3 has 15 residues. For the CDR3, the DNA is TGTGCCAGCAGCTTGCAACAGGGGGCCCATAACATTCAGTACTTC. Protein: CASSLQQGAHNIQYF.

The rearrangement links TRBV5-1 to TRBJ2-5; 8 bases are shared with TRBD2. Germline CDR1 reads SGHRS; CDR2 reads YFSETQ. The junction had 8 bases not matched to a gene; V was cut back by 6 bases and J by 1 base. The CDR3 totals 15 residues. The CDR3 loop is CASIRGAGVQETQYF. The CDR3 nucleotides read TGCGCCAGCATCCGGGGAGCGGGGGTCCAAGAGACCCAGTACTTC.

This clone appeared once. The chain links TRBV9 to TRBJ2-3; TRBD1 agrees at 7 bases. Germline CDR1 is SGDLS and CDR2 is YYNGEE. V dropped 5 bases and J dropped 2; count of bases not matched to a gene: 5. The CDR3 runs to 14 residues. The DNA for the CDR3 is TGTGCCAGCAGTCGACAGGGACACACAGATACGCAGTATTTT. Protein: CASSRQGHTDTQYF.

The rearrangement links TRBV15 to TRBJ1-5, with TRBD1 as a possible D gene (5 bases). Germline CDR1 is LNHNV and CDR2 is YYDKDF (reference sequence). The CDR3 runs to 14 residues. V was clipped by 5 bases and J by 1 base, with 9 bases between them. CDR3 region: CATSSDRSNQPQHF. In DNA, the CDR3 is TGTGCCACCAGCTCAGACAGAAGCAATCAGCCCCAGCATTTT.

The V and J genes are TRBV4-1 and TRBJ1-2, with 10 bases identical to TRBD1. Trimming at V came to 3 bases and at J to 2 bases, leaving 6 bases not matched to a gene. Germline V gene sequence: CDR1 MGHRA, CDR2 YSYEKL. The CDR3 spans 16 residues. The DNA of the CDR3 is TGCGCCAGCAGCCAGTCCCCGGGACAGGGGAACTATGGCTACACCTTC. Protein product: CASSQSPGQGNYGYTF.

This chain joins TRBV6-5 and TRBJ2-5, with D uncertain. The V and J ends lost 0 bases and 5 bases respectively, with 10 bases between them. The CDR3 contains 14 residues. Germline V lookup: CDR1 MNHEY, CDR2 SVGAGI. CDR3 sequence: CASSYSGPGETQYF. For the CDR3, the DNA is TGTGCCAGCAGTTACTCCGGCCCCGGGGAGACCCAGTACTTC.

This sequence joins TRBV5-4 and TRBJ2-5; TRBD2 matches at 16 bases. The trim removed 3 bases at V and 5 bases at J, leaving 7 bases unmatched. The CDR3 totals 17 residues. Germline CDR1 is SGHNT and CDR2 is YYREEE (reference sequence). DNA of the CDR3: TGTGCCAGCAGCTGGGGACTAGCGGGGGGGCCGGAGGAGACCCAGTACTTC. Protein product: CASSWGLAGGPEETQYF.

The chain couples TRBV7-9 to TRBJ1-4, with TRBD1 matching over 9 bases. Germline V gene sequence: CDR1 SEHNR, CDR2 FQNEAQ (reference sequence). The CDR3 is made up of 15 amino acids. With 4 bases clipped from V and 8 bases from J, the junction kept 8 bases outside the gene matches. The CDR3 region has the DNA TGTGCCAGCAGCTCCCGGACAGGGGTGGTGGAAAAACTGTTTTTT. This gives the protein CASSSRTGVVEKLFF.

V and J are TRBV9 and TRBJ1-6; 7 bases are shared with TRBD1. The length of the CDR3 is 16 residues. V lost 2 bases to trimming and J lost 6 bases; unmatched junction nucleotides: 8. Germline CDR1 SGDLS, CDR2 YYNGEE. CDR3 residues: CASSVSGGLSNSPLHF. The DNA of the CDR3 is TGTGCCAGCAGCGTTTCAGGGGGGCTAAGTAATTCACCCCTCCACTTT.

This sequence joins TRBV19 and TRBJ1-2, with D possibly matching TRBD1 (6 bases). Germline loops: CDR1 LNHDA, CDR2 SQIVND (reference sequence). V gave up 5 bases and J gave up 5 bases, with 9 bases separating them. The CDR3 length is 12 residues. This CDR3 is CASSRQEYGYTF. The CDR3 DNA sequence: TGTGCCAGTAGTCGACAGGAATATGGCTACACCTTC.